These T cell receptor beta chains were read from a single sample in a study of CD8 T cells in ankylosing spondylitis. TCRdb re-derived calls from the 5' RACE reads in MiXCR, one entry per CDR3 protein. The profile shows about 350,000 distinct CDR3 sequences, 20% to 25% of them singletons. Sequencing was done on a sample of blood, either unsorted or a sorted T cell fraction (not recorded which). Receptor source: a male donor with ankylosing spondylitis or in good health (not recorded which). Both conserved end residues are part of each CDR3. D genes are given only for firm matches. Clone sizes are given selectively: once, few, many, or a class where the clone is expanded.

j_gene,v_gene,d_gene,abundance,CDR3aa,CDR3nt
TRBJ2-2,TRBV10-1,.,many,CATAEAPGELFF,TGCGCTACAGCAGAGGCACCCGGGGAGCTGTTTTTT
TRBJ2-5,TRBV15,.,few,CATSSPGGPWETQYF,TGTGCCACCAGCAGCCCCGGGGGACCGTGGGAGACCCAGTACTTC
TRBJ2-5,TRBV4-1,.,.,CASSPVAQETQYF,TGCGCCAGCAGCCCCGTCGCTCAAGAGACCCAGTACTTC
TRBJ2-7,TRBV10-3,.,.,CAISGAGSSYEQYF,TGTGCCATCAGTGGGGCGGGGAGCTCCTACGAGCAGTACTTC
TRBJ2-3,TRBV12-3/TRBV12-4,.,few,CASSPNLQEPTDTQYF,TGTGCCAGCAGTCCCAACCTCCAGGAGCCCACAGATACGCAGTATTTT
TRBJ2-3,TRBV20-1,.,few,CSASSDTQYF,TGCAGTGCTAGTTCAGATACGCAGTATTTT
TRBJ2-5,TRBV20-1,TRBD1,few,CSARRQGAETQYF,TGCAGTGCTAGAAGACAGGGGGCAGAGACCCAGTACTTC
TRBJ2-1,TRBV6-5,.,few,CASSYAQGRVEQFF,TGTGCCAGCAGTTACGCACAGGGTCGGGTTGAGCAGTTCTTC
TRBJ1-6,TRBV6-5,.,.,CASSYGGSSYNSPLHF,TGTGCCAGCAGTTACGGGGGGAGCTCCTATAATTCACCCCTCCACTTT
TRBJ2-1,TRBV27,.,few,CASSLDYLVDEQFF,TGTGCCAGCAGTTTAGATTACCTAGTAGATGAGCAGTTCTTC
TRBJ2-7,TRBV6-2/TRBV6-3,.,.,CASSYRGGHYEQYF,TGTGCCAGCAGTTACCGAGGTGGACACTACGAGCAGTACTTC
TRBJ1-4,TRBV7-6,.,.,CASREASKEKLFF,TGTGCCAGCAGGGAGGCATCAAAGGAAAAACTGTTTTTT
TRBJ2-7,TRBV10-3,.,.,CAISEPGDYEQYF,TGTGCCATCAGTGAGCCCGGCGACTACGAGCAGTACTTC
TRBJ2-7,TRBV5-1,TRBD1,many,CASSLGGTVSLEQYF,TGCGCCAGCAGCTTGGGTGGGACAGTTTCCCTCGAGCAGTACTTC
TRBJ2-1,TRBV29-1,.,few,CSIKEAPYNEQFF,TGCAGCATAAAAGAAGCCCCCTACAATGAGCAGTTCTTC
TRBJ2-7,TRBV7-9,TRBD2,.,CASSPGGGVDEQYF,TGTGCCAGCAGCCCCGGGGGGGGCGTGGACGAGCAGTACTTC
TRBJ1-1,TRBV29-1,.,few,CSVVGARGQGNTEAFF,TGCAGCGTTGTAGGAGCCCGGGGTCAGGGTAACACTGAAGCTTTCTTT
TRBJ2-7,TRBV12-3/TRBV12-4,TRBD1,.,CASSFWDSTLSEQYF,TGTGCCAGCAGTTTTTGGGACAGCACTCTGAGCGAGCAGTACTTC
TRBJ2-3,TRBV5-1,TRBD1,.,CASSPRQGGTDTQYF,TGCGCCAGCAGCCCGAGACAGGGGGGCACAGATACGCAGTATTTT
TRBJ2-7,TRBV5-6,.,.,CASSLVPKVYEQYF,TGTGCCAGCAGCTTGGTTCCGAAAGTCTACGAGCAGTACTTC